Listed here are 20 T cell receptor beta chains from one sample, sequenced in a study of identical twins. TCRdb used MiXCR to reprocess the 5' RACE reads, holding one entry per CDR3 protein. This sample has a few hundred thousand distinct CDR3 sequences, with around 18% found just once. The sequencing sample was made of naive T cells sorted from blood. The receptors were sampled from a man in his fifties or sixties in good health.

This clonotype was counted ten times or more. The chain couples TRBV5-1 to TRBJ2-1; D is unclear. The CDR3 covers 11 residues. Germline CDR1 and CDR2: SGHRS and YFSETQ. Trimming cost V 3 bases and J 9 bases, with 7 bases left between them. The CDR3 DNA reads TGCGCCAGCAGCTCCAGCAGTGAGCAGTTCTTC. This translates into CASSSSSEQFF.

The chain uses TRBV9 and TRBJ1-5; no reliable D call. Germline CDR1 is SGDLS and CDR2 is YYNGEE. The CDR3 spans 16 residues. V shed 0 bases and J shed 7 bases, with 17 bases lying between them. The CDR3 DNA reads TGTGCCAGCAGCGTAGGAGAGGGTTCTACGAGACAGCCCCAGCATTTT. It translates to CASSVGEGSTRQPQHF.

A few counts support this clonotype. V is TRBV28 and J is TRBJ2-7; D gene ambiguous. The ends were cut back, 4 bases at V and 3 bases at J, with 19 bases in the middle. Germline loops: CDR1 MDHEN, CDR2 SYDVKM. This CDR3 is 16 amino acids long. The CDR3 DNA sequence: TGTGCCAGCAGTTCCCCCGGACCCTTCTATGGCTACGAGCAGTACTTC. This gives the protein CASSSPGPFYGYEQYF.

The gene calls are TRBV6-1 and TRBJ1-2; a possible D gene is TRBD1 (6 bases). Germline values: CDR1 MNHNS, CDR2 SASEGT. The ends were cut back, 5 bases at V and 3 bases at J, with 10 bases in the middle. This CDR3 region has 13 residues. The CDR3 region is CASSMDRDYGYTF. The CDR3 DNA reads TGTGCCAGCAGTATGGACAGAGACTATGGCTACACCTTC.

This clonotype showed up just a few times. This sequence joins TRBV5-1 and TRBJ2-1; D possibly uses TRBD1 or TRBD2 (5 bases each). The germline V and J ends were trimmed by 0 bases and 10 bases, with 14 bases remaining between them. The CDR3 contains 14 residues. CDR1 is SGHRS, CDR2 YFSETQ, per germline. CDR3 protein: CASSLAEVGEEQFF. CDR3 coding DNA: TGCGCCAGCAGCTTGGCCGAAGTGGGGGAAGAGCAGTTCTTC.

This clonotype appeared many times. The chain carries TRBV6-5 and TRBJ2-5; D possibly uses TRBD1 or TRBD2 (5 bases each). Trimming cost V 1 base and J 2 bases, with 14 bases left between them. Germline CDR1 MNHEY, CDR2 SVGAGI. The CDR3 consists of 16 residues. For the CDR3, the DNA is TGTGCCAGCAGTTACTTGTGGGGGAGTAGGCAAGAGACCCAGTACTTC. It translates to CASSYLWGSRQETQYF.

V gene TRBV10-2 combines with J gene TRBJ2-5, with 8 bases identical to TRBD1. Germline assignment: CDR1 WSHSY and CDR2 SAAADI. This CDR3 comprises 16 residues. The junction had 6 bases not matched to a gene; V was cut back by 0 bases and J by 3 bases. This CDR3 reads CASSESRTGQEETQYF. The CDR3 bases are TGCGCCAGCAGTGAGTCAAGGACAGGGCAGGAAGAGACCCAGTACTTC.

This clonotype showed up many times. The CDR3 coding sequence is TGTGCCAGCAGTTATGGGACAGCCTACAATGAGCAGTTCTTC. It is translated as CASSYGTAYNEQFF. V and J are TRBV6-2 or TRBV6-3 and TRBJ2-1; 7 positions agree with TRBD1. The CDR3 loop spans 14 amino acids. V shed 3 bases, J shed 2 bases, and the junction held 1 base outside the gene matches. The germline gives CDR1 MNHEY, CDR2 SVGEGT.

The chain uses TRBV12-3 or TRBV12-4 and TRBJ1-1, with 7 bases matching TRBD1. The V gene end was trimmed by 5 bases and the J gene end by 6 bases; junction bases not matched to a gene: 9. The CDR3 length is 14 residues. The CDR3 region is CASSTQGTVAEAFF. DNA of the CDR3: TGTGCCAGCAGTACACAGGGGACTGTCGCTGAAGCTTTCTTT.

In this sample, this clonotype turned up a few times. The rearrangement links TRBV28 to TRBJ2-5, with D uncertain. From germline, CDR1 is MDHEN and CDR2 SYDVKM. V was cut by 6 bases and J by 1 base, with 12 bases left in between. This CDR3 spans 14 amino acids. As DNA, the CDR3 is TGTGCCAGCAGACCAGAACTGCTCCAAGAGACCCAGTACTTC. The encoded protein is CASRPELLQETQYF.

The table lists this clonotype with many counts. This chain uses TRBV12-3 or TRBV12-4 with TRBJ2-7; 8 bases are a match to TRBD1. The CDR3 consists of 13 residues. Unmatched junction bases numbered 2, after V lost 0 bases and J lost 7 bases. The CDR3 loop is CASSLATGEEQYF. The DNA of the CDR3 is TGTGCCAGCAGTTTAGCGACAGGGGAAGAGCAGTACTTC.

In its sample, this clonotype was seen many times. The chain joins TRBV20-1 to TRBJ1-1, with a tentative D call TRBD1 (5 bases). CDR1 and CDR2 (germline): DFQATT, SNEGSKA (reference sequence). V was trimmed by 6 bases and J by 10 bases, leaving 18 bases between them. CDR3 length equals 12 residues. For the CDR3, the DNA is TGCAGTGCCCTCCTGGGGGGGGTTGGAGCTTTCTTT. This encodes CSALLGGVGAFF.

CDR3 loop: CATSRGGSGKNIQYF. The CDR3 nucleotides are TGTGCCACCAGCAGAGGGGGTAGCGGCAAAAACATTCAGTACTTC. The V gene is TRBV15, the J gene TRBJ2-4; perhaps TRBD2 as D (6 bases). This CDR3 has 15 residues. CDR1 and CDR2 from the germline V gene are LNHNV and YYDKDF (reference sequence). V lost 1 base to trimming and J lost 3 bases, with 10 bases between them.

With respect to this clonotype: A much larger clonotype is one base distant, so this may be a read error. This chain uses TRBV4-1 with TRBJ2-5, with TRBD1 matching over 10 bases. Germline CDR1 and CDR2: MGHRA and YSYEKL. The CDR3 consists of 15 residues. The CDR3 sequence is CASSQPGQGYETQCF. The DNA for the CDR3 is TGCGCCAGCAGCCAGCCGGGACAGGGGTACGAGACCCAGTGCTTC.

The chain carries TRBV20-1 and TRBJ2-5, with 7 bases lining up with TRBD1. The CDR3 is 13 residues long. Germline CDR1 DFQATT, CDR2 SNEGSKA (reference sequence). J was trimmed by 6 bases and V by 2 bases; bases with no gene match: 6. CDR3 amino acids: CSARSTGEQTQYF. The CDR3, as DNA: TGCAGTGCTAGAAGTACAGGGGAACAGACCCAGTACTTC.

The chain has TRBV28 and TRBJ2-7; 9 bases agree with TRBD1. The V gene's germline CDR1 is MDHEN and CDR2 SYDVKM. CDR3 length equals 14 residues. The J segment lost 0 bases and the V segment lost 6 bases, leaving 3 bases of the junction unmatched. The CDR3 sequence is CASRQTGGSYEQYF. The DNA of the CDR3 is TGTGCCAGCAGACAGACAGGGGGCTCCTACGAGCAGTACTTC.

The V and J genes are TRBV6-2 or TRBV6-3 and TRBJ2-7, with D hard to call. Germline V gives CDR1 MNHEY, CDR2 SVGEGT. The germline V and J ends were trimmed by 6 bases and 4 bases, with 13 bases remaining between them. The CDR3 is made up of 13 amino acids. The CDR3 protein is CASRVGHDYEQYF. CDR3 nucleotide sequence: TGTGCCAGCAGAGTTGGGCACGATTACGAGCAGTACTTC.

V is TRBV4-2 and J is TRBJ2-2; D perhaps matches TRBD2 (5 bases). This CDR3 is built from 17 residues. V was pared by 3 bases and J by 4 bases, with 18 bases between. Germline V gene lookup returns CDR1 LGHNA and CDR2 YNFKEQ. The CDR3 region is CASSHTKWEKGTGELFF. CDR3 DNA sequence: TGTGCCAGCAGCCACACAAAATGGGAGAAGGGCACCGGGGAGCTGTTTTTT.

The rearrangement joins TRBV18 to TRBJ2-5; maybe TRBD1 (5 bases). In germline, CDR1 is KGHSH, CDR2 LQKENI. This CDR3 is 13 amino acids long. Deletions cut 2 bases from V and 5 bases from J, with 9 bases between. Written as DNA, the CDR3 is TGTGCCAGCTCACCATTCCCAGGGGAGACCCAGTACTTC. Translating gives CASSPFPGETQYF.

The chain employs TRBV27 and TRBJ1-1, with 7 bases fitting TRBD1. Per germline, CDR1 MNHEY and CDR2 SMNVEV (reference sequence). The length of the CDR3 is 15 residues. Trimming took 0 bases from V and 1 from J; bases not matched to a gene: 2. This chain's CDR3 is CASSLSRTGNTEAFF. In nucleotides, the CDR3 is TGTGCCAGCAGTTTATCAAGGACAGGGAACACTGAAGCTTTCTTT.